This note documents a single T cell receptor beta chain sequence. Its antigen is currently unknown. Sequencing libraries for TCR beta were prepared with iRepertoire HTBI primers and Arm-PCR of CDR3 regions. TCRdb analysed the multiplex PCR reads with MiXCR anew, one entry per CDR3 protein. The sample has fewer than 550,000 distinct CDR3 sequences, 20% to 25% seen once. Trimming cost V 4 bases and J 3 bases; bases outside gene matches: 7. The CDR3 is 15 residues long. From germline, CDR1 is MNHNS and CDR2 SASEGT. This specimen belongs to a study of regulatory T cells in long-lasting Graves disease. For the study at large: Persistence in Graves' disease denoted antithyroid drug use beyond 5 years alongside positive TSH receptor antibodies.

Noted time point: persistent/refractory GD, antithyroid drugs over 5 years with positive TRAb. There was RNA extracted from PBMCs, and the TCR library was made from it. An endocrinology unit in Xi'an, China, supplied the patients. Findings and caveats of the study: Persistent disease exhibited a predilection for TRBV28, TRBJ1-2 and TRBJ2-5.

The chain carries TRBV6-1 and TRBJ1-2; TRBD1 matches at 8 bases. Sequenced material: peripheral blood mononuclear cells (PBMCs), taken when the disease was refractory, from a patient treated with antithyroid drugs. The receptor comes from a female donor with Graves disease. CDR3 DNA sequence: TGTGCCAGCAGTGCCAGACAGGGGTCAGACTATGGCTACACCTTC. Its translation is CASSARQGSDYGYTF.